These 3 T cell receptor beta chains came from one sample sequenced in a study of tumor-infiltrating lymphocytes in primary liver carcinoma. Joint extraction of RNA and DNA used about 17-32 mg of bulk tissue that was unsorted. Production of TCR beta cDNA used roughly 480 ng total RNA together with a constant-region primer. Researchers made the TCR beta libraries by running three nested multiplex PCR rounds with slightly modified ARM-PCR. In the first two PCR rounds, TRBV1-TRBV30 forward primers were paired with a C-beta reverse primer, and each round lasted roughly 9 cycles. TCRdb redid the calling of the multiplex PCR reads with MiXCR, one entry per CDR3 protein. This table has tens of thousands of distinct CDR3 sequences, 70% to 80% appearing once. Sequenced material: liver tumor tissue from sampling region 3. Subset noted: tumor region T3, left-lateral pole. The receptors here all came from a man aged 35 to 55 with primary liver carcinoma and hepatitis B virus infection.

This clonotype was seen a handful of times. The junction differs from germline at one of its ends, possibly a read error. The chain employs TRBV6-2 or TRBV6-3 and TRBJ2-7; D is possibly TRBD2 (6 bases). Germline V lookup: CDR1 MNHEY, CDR2 SVGEGT. CDR3 size: 16 residues. This chain's CDR3 is CASSDPGLLGGYELYF. The DNA of the CDR3 is TGTGCCAGCAGCGACCCAGGACTTCTCGGGGGTTACGAGCTGTACTTC.

On this clonotype itself: A junction boundary mismatches the germline segment, possibly from a read error. The rearrangement links TRBV12-3 or TRBV12-4 to TRBJ2-7, with a tentative D call TRBD2 (6 bases). This CDR3 contains 12 residues. In DNA form, the CDR3 reads TGTACCAGCAGTGCACTAGCCTACGAGCGGTACTTC. Its translation is CTSSALAYERYF.

A note on this clonotype: One junction end does not reproduce the germline sequence, and a read error may be involved. This chain connects TRBV7-9 to TRBJ2-7, with D maybe TRBD1 (8 bases). Germline V gives CDR1 SEHNR, CDR2 FQNEAQ (reference sequence). CDR3 length: 14 residues. The CDR3: CAGSLTGGGYEQYF. The CDR3 DNA sequence: TGTGCCGGCAGTCTCACAGGGGGGGGCTACGAGCAGTACTTC.